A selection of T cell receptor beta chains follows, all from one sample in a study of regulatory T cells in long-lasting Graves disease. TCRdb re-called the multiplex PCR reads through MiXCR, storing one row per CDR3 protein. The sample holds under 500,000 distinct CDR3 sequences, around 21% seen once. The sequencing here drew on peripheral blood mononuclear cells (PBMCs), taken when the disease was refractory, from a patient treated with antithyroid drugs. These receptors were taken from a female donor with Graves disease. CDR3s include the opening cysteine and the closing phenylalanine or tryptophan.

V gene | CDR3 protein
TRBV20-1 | CSASVMSGQETQYF
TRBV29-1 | CSVNRGSSEQYF
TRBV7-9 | CASSLKGGSLEAFF
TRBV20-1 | CSAASGLGQNNSPLHF
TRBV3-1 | CASSQKGITNEKLFF
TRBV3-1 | CASSQKEGAGTLHF
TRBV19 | CASSIDLGIYEQYF
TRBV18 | CASSPLAGSSYEQYF
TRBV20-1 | CSARDGGQGGETQYF
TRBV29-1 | CSVRRGSADTQYF
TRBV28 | CASSSWEGTGANVLTF
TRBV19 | CASSDRVNQPQHF
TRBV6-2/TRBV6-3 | CASPPESRDRVRGEKRFF
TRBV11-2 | CASSLLGGVGTQYF
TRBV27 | CASSFLQTGTLRAGANVLTF
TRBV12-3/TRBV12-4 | CASGSAGVYEQYF
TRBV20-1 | CSAEGLAGVDEQYF
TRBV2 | CASSGPSYTEAFF
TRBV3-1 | CASGGTVNTEAFF
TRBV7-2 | CASSYFTQLSPQYF
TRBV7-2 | CASSSGGEKNTEAFF
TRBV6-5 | CASSYSHAGLGYQETQYF
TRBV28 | CASSFGGSQTQYF
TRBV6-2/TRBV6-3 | CASSYGPHYEQYF
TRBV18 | CASSPTSSETQYF
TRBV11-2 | CASSLEGLAGEVRQYF
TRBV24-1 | CATSEPRGLTETQYF
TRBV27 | CASRHPLDPSTDTQYF
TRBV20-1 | CSACRGYTEAFF
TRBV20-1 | CSALGASGSQQYF
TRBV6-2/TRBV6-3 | CASSPGTSGRAWNTQYF
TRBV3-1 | CASSQDHRGGEEKLFF
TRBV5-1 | CASSLASRLAGAQETQYF
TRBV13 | CASSWVGGLGTSGANVLTF
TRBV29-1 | CSVRINSNQPQHF
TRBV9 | CASSVAYSSGNTIYF
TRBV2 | CASSETGGQGSYTF
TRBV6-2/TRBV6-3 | CASSSPTLAGGPRAEFF
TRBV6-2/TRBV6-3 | CASSYSGPEGTQYF
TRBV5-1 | CASSRSAGDSYEQYF
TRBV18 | CASSPGRSNTPAFETQYF
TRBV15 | CATSRGQGGTGELFF
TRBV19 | CASSPGQGYSNQPQHF
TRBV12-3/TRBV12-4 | CASSLGFTGYTF
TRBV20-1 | CSARSQGPDYGYTF
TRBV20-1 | CSASTGGTSGYEQYF
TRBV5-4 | CASSLAGQGATTYTF
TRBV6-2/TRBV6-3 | CASSNDNYQPQHF
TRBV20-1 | CSASSGSREKLFF
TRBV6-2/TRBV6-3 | CASSFSGAGGAFPYGYTF
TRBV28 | CAGTGAGAYEQYF
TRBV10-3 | CAIRQVLTAFEQYF
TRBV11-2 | CASSEVVGLPTYEQYF
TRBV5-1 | CASSGAGEPYEQYF
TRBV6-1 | CASSPALSGANVLTF
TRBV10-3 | CASRATGVQEKLFF
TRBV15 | CATSRGIDQPQHF
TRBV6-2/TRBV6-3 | CASSYLAGANTEAFF
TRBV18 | CASSPLDARLNTEAFF
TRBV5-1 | CASSKPKTGDRGEQYF